Shown below are 17 T cell receptor beta chains from a single sample sequenced in a study of blood T cell repertoires in COVID-19. Produced via immunoSEQ multiplex PCR; TCRdb's table is partial and in-frame only. The sample carries 300,000 to 350,000 clones, around 90% recorded once. The sequencing sample was made of peripheral blood. The source of these receptors is a man aged 18 to 30 with active or convalescent COVID-19.

This chain connects TRBV4-1 to TRBJ1-2; no firm D call. V lost 0 bases to trimming and J lost 0 bases, with 11 bases between them. Germline V gene data show CDR1 as MGHRA and CDR2 as YSYEKL. CDR3 length equals 16 residues. For the CDR3, the DNA is TGCGCCAGCAGCCAAGAAGGAGCGGAGTCTAACTATGGCTACACCTTC. Translated: CASSQEGAESNYGYTF.

This chain uses TRBV7-9 with TRBJ2-7; D is unresolved. The CDR3 is made up of 14 amino acids. CDR1 and CDR2 (germline): SEHNR, FQNEAQ (reference sequence). V was pared by 2 bases and J by 6 bases, with 14 bases between. DNA for the CDR3: TGTGCCAGCAGCTTAATGGCCCTGGCCTCCGAGCAGTACTTC. It encodes CASSLMALASEQYF.

The chain joins TRBV7-6 to TRBJ2-3; 12 positions agree with TRBD2. Looked up from germline, CDR1 is SGHVS and CDR2 is FNYEAQ. The CDR3 sequence is 19 residues long. Unmatched junction bases numbered 18, after V lost 8 bases and J lost 3 bases. This chain's CDR3 is CASSNRDGTSGRSTDTQYF. Written as DNA, the CDR3 is TGTGCCAGCTCCAACCGGGACGGTACTAGCGGGAGGTCGACAGATACGCAGTATTTT. The full variable domain, completed using reference TRBV7-6 and TRBJ2-3, is GAGVSQSPRYKVTKRGQDVALRCDPISGHVSLYWYRQALGQGPEFLTYFNYEAQQDKSGLPNDRFSAERPEGSISTLTIQRTEQRDSAMYRCASSNRDGTSGRSTDTQYFGPGTRLTVL.

The chain employs TRBV2 and TRBJ1-1, with D possibly matching TRBD1 (6 bases). Germline V lookup: CDR1 SNHLY, CDR2 FYNNEI. The CDR3 has 15 residues. V gave up 0 bases and J gave up 4 bases, with 12 bases separating them. For the CDR3, the DNA is TGTGCCAGCAGTGAAGCGCAGGGGTGGCTCACTGAAGCTTTCTTT. Amino acids: CASSEAQGWLTEAFF. Looking up the rest from reference TRBV2 and TRBJ1-1 gives the full variable domain: EPEVTQTPSHQVTQMGQEVILRCVPISNHLYFYWYRQILGQKVEFLVSFYNNEISEKSEIFDDQFSVERPDGSNFTLKIRSTKLEDSAMYFCASSEAQGWLTEAFFGQGTRLTVV.

This clone was seen a few times. CDR3 sequence (DNA): TGCGCCAGCAGCTTGGCCGGGAGCTCCGGAAACACCATATATTTT. Amino acid sequence: CASSLAGSSGNTIYF. This chain uses TRBV5-1 with TRBJ1-3; D is unresolved. Germline lookup yields CDR1 SGHRS and CDR2 YFSETQ. V lost 0 bases to trimming and J lost 4 bases, with 11 bases between them. This CDR3 spans 15 amino acids.

This rearrangement joins TRBV4-1 to TRBJ1-1; D unresolved. V was pared by 5 bases and J by 0 bases, with 16 bases between. This CDR3 is built from 16 residues. Germline CDR1 reads MGHRA; CDR2 reads YSYEKL. CDR3 sequence (DNA): TGCGCCAGCAGCTTGCCTACAGAGCAGGTGAACACTGAAGCTTTCTTT. The encoded protein is CASSLPTEQVNTEAFF.

The chain employs TRBV11-1 and TRBJ1-1; unclear D gene. The CDR3 has 13 amino acids. Germline CDR1 and CDR2: SGHAT and FQDESV (reference sequence). V shed 3 bases and J shed 3 bases, with 8 bases lying between them. The CDR3 loop reads CASSFEEYTEAFF. The CDR3 DNA follows: TGTGCCAGCAGCTTTGAGGAGTACACTGAAGCTTTCTTT. The full variable domain, with the rest looked up from reference TRBV11-1 and TRBJ1-1, is EAEVAQSPRYKITEKSQAVAFWCDPISGHATLYWYRQILGQGPELLVQFQDESVVDDSQLPKDRFSAERLKGVDSTLKIQPAELGDSAMYLCASSFEEYTEAFFGQGTRLTVV.

The rearrangement joins TRBV18 to TRBJ2-2; TRBD2 might be the D (6 bases). The V end lost 5 bases, the J end lost 1 base, and 11 bases lay between the germline ends. Germline V gene data show CDR1 as KGHSH and CDR2 as LQKENI. The CDR3 length is 15 residues. DNA for the CDR3: TGTGCCAGCTCATCTCCGGGACTGAACACCGGGGAGCTGTTTTTT. Protein sequence: CASSSPGLNTGELFF.

This rearrangement joins TRBV6-1 to TRBJ1-5; D is possibly TRBD1 (5 bases). With 4 bases removed from V and 4 bases from J, the gap between germline ends came to 17 bases. The V gene's germline CDR1 is MNHNS and CDR2 SASEGT. The CDR3 runs 16 residues. This chain's CDR3 is CASSGLGALTNQPQHF. The DNA of the CDR3 is TGTGCCAGCAGTGGACTAGGGGCTTTAACAAATCAGCCCCAGCATTTT.

The chain recombines TRBV5-1 with TRBJ2-5; D gene uncertain. Germline V CDR1 and CDR2: SGHRS, YFSETQ. The CDR3 extends over 13 amino acids. The V end lost 5 bases, the J end lost 2 bases, and 10 bases lay between the germline ends. The DNA for the CDR3 is TGCGCCAGCAGAGAACACCCACAAGAGACCCAGTACTTC. Amino acid sequence: CASREHPQETQYF.

CDR3 region: CASSLGQGGVNTEAFF. CDR3 in DNA: TGTGCCAGCAGCCTAGGACAGGGAGGAGTGAACACTGAAGCTTTCTTT. The rearrangement joins TRBV4-2 to TRBJ1-1, with TRBD1 identical over 8 bases. Germline V gene sequence: CDR1 LGHNA, CDR2 YNFKEQ. With V trimmed by 4 bases and J by 0 bases, 7 bases remained unmatched. This CDR3 contains 16 residues.

The chain links TRBV2 to TRBJ2-1; D may be TRBD2 (6 bases). Germline V lookup: CDR1 SNHLY, CDR2 FYNNEI. The germline V and J ends were trimmed by 7 bases and 8 bases, with 12 bases remaining between them. This CDR3 comprises 12 residues. In DNA form, the CDR3 reads TGTGCCAGCACCAGACTAGGGGATGAGCAGTTCTTC. Translation: CASTRLGDEQFF.

With respect to this clone: Other nucleotide sequences from this sample produce the same CDR3. The genes are TRBV12-3 or TRBV12-4 and TRBJ2-7, with a tentative D call TRBD2 (6 bases). The CDR3 is made up of 13 amino acids. Trimming cost V 5 bases and J 2 bases, with 10 bases left between them. CDR3 DNA: TGTGCCAGCAGTACTGGGACTGCCTACGAGCAGTACTTC. This encodes CASSTGTAYEQYF.

The genes are TRBV19 and TRBJ1-4; maybe TRBD1 (6 bases). Germline values: CDR1 LNHDA, CDR2 SQIVND (reference sequence). Between the trimmed V and J ends, which lost 8 bases and 0 bases, there was a span of 13 bases. CDR3 length: 15 residues. The CDR3 coding sequence is TGTGCCAGTGGGTTGGGGGCGACAACTAATGAAAAACTGTTTTTT. Protein: CASGLGATTNEKLFF. Full variable domain (rest looked up from reference TRBV19 and TRBJ1-4): DGGITQSPKYLFRKEGQNVTLSCEQNLNHDAMYWYRQDPGQGLRLIYYSQIVNDFQKGDIAEGYSVSREKKESFPLTVTSAQKNPTAFYLCASGLGATTNEKLFFGSGTQLSVL.

The chain links TRBV4-1 to TRBJ2-5; 9 bases are a match to TRBD1. CDR3 length: 18 amino acids. Germline CDR1 is MGHRA and CDR2 is YSYEKL. After removal of 1 base from V and 3 bases from J, the junction contained 12 bases not matched to a gene. This chain's CDR3 is CASSQVTGGERWEETQYF. In DNA, the CDR3 is TGCGCCAGCAGCCAAGTTACAGGGGGCGAAAGGTGGGAAGAGACCCAGTACTTC.

V is TRBV7-9 and J is TRBJ2-7; perhaps TRBD1 as D (5 bases). Germline values: CDR1 SEHNR, CDR2 FQNEAQ (reference sequence). The V end lost 5 bases, the J end lost 6 bases, and 14 bases lay between the germline ends. CDR3 size: 13 residues. CDR3 DNA: TGTGCCAGCAGCCCGACAGCCCTTGGCGAGCAGTACTTC. This sequence encodes CASSPTALGEQYF.

The V and J genes are TRBV2 and TRBJ1-2, with a tentative D call TRBD1 (6 bases). The V end was cut by 6 bases, the J end by 6 bases, with 11 bases between. Germline CDR1 is SNHLY and CDR2 is FYNNEI. The CDR3 sequence is 12 residues long. The CDR3 here is CASRRQVDGYTF. The CDR3 DNA reads TGTGCCAGCAGAAGACAGGTCGATGGCTACACCTTC.